These T cell receptor beta chains were read from a single sample in a study of blood T cell repertoires in COVID-19. Clones were sequenced by immunoSEQ multiplex PCR, and TCRdb holds only the in-frame ones, with some missing. The sample includes approximately 480,000 clones, 80% to 90% of them seen just once. Source material: peripheral blood. The source of these receptors is a man between 18 and 35 years old with COVID-19, enrolled during active disease. Each CDR3 is given with its conserved first and last residue. The D gene is left open where the match is weak.

j_gene | v_gene | d_gene | CDR3nt | CDR3aa
TRBJ2-1 | TRBV12-3/TRBV12-4 | - | TGTGCCAGCAGTTCCCGTCTATCTGAGCAGTTCTTC | CASSSRLSEQFF
TRBJ2-2 | TRBV2 | TRBD1 | TGTGCCAGCAGTCGACAGGGTCTGGACACCGGGGAGCTGTTTTTT | CASSRQGLDTGELFF
TRBJ1-5 | TRBV27 | TRBD1 | TGTGCCAGCCGAACAGGGGAGGATAGCAATCAGCCCCAGCATTTT | CASRTGEDSNQPQHF
TRBJ1-5 | TRBV2 | - | TGTGCCAGCACAAAGGAGTGGAGTCAGCCCCAGCATTTT | CASTKEWSQPQHF
TRBJ1-4 | TRBV5-1 | - | TGCGCCAGCAGCTGGACAGAACCCAGCGAAAAACTGTTTTTT | CASSWTEPSEKLFF
TRBJ2-6 | TRBV19 | - | TGTGCCAGTAGGGCAGGGCCACCAACTGGGGCCAACGTCCTGACTTTC | CASRAGPPTGANVLTF
TRBJ2-7 | TRBV3-1/TRBV3-2 | TRBD1 | TGTGCCAGCAGCGGGACAGTAACCTACGAGCAGTACTTC | CASSGTVTYEQYF
TRBJ2-7 | TRBV5-4 | - | TGTGCCAGCAGCCCGGAGGCCAACTCCTACGAGCAGTACTTC | CASSPEANSYEQYF
TRBJ1-1 | TRBV5-4 | - | TGTGCCAGCAGCTTAGGGCAGGGTCTGAACACTGAAGCTTTCTTT | CASSLGQGLNTEAFF
TRBJ2-7 | TRBV7-9 | TRBD1 | TGTGCCAGCAGCTTAAGGGGGGACAGGGGAGTCTACGAGCAGTACTTC | CASSLRGDRGVYEQYF
TRBJ1-5 | TRBV19 | - | TGTGCCAGTAGTATAAATCCACGGGGGACGAATCAGCCCCAGCATTTT | CASSINPRGTNQPQHF